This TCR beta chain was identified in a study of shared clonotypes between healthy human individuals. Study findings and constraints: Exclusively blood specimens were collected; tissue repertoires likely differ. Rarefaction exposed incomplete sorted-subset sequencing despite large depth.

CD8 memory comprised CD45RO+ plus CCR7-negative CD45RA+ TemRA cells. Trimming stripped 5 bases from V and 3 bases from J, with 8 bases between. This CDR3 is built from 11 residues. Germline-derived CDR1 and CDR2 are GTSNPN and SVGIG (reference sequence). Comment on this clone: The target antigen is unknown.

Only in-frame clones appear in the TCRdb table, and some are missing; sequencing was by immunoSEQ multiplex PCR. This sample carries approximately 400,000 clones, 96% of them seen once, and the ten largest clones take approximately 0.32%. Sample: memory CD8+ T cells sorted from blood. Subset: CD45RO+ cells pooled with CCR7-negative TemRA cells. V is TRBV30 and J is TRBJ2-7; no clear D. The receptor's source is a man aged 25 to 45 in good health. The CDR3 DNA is TGTGCCTGGGGTATAGGCTACGAGCAGTACTTC. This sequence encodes CAWGIGYEQYF.